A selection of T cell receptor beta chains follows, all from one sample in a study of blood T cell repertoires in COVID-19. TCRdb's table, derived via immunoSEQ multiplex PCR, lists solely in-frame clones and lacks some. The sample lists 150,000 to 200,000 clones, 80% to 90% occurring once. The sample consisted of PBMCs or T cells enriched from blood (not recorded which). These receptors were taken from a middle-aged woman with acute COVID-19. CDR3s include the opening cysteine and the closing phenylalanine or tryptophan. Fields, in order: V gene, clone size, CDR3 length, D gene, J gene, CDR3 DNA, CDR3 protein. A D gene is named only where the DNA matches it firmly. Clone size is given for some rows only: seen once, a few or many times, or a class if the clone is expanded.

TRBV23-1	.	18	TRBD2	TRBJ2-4	TGCGCCAGCAGTCACTGGACTAGCGGGCTTCTTTACAAAAACATTCAGTACTTC	CASSHWTSGLLYKNIQYF
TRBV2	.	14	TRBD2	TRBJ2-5	TGTGCCAGCAGTGCCGGGACTAGCTCGGAGACCCAGTACTTC	CASSAGTSSETQYF
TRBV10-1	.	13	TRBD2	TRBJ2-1	TGCGCCAGCAGCGGGCAACGGGGGGTTGAGCAGTTCTTC	CASSGQRGVEQFF
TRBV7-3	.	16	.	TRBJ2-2	TGTGCCAGCAGCTTAACCGGTACTAGAGCCACCGGGGAGCTGTTTTTT	CASSLTGTRATGELFF
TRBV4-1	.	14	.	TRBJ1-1	TGCGCCAGCAGCCAAGTTATCGTATACTCTGAAGCTTTCTTT	CASSQVIVYSEAFF
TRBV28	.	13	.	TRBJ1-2	TGTGCCAGCAGTTTTCAGGGGACCTATGGCTACACCTTC	CASSFQGTYGYTF
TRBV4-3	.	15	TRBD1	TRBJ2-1	TGCGCCAGCAGCCCGGACAGGGCATCCTACAATGAGCAGTTCTTC	CASSPDRASYNEQFF
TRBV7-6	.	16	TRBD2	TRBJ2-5	TGTGCCAGCAGCCCCGAAGACGGCGGGGGGGCTGAGACCCAGTACTTC	CASSPEDGGGAETQYF
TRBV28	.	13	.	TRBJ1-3	TGTGCCAGCAGTCCAGTCTCTGGAAACACCATATATTTT	CASSPVSGNTIYF
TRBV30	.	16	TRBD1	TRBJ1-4	TGTGCCTGGAGTGTACGGTCAGGGGGGCTAAGTGAAAAACTGTTTTTT	CAWSVRSGGLSEKLFF
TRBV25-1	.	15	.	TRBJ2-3	TGTGCCAGCAGCACCCCTAACGTTCGCACAGATACGCAGTATTTT	CASSTPNVRTDTQYF
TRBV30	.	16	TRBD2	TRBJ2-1	TGTGCCTGGAGTTCCGGGACTAGCGGGAGGGGTTATGAGCAGTTCTTC	CAWSSGTSGRGYEQFF
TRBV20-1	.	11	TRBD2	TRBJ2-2	TGCAGTGCCGGGGGGGCAGGGGAGCTGTTTTTT	CSAGGAGELFF
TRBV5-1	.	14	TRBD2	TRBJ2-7	TGCGCCAGCAGCTTGGCGGCTAGCGGGGGGGAACAGTACTTC	CASSLAASGGEQYF
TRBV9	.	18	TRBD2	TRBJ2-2	TGTGCCAGCAGCCCCCGGATGATAGCGGGACAAAACACCGGGGAGCTGTTTTTT	CASSPRMIAGQNTGELFF
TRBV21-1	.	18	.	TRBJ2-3	TGTGCCAGCAGCAAAGACCCTCATAGCAGGGGGAGCACAGATACGCAGTATTTT	CASSKDPHSRGSTDTQYF
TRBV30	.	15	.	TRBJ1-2	TGTGCCTGGAGTGAGGAACACCAGGGTCGTTATGGCTACACCTTC	CAWSEEHQGRYGYTF
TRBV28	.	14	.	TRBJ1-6	TGTGCCATTTTAGACAGCACCTATGATTCACCCCTCCACTTT	CAILDSTYDSPLHF
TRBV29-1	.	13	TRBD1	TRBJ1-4	TGCAGCGTTTGGGCAGGGGGTAATGAAAAACTGTTTTTT	CSVWAGGNEKLFF
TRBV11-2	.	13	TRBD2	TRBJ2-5	TGTGCCAGCAGTCCGAGCGGGATGGAGACCCAGTACTTC	CASSPSGMETQYF
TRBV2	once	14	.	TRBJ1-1	TGTGCCAGCATCGTAGGGGCTGCAGGGACTGAAGCTTTCTTT	CASIVGAAGTEAFF
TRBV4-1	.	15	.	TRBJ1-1	TGCGCCAGCAGCCACTCCGTCAAGGGGGGGACTGAAGCTTTCTTT	CASSHSVKGGTEAFF
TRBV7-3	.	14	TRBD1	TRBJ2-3	TGTGCCAGCAGCTTACTTCAGGGGGCCGATACGCAGTATTTT	CASSLLQGADTQYF
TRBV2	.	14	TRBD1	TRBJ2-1	TGTGCCAGCGGATCGTTTCAGGGGGTCAATGAGCAGTTCTTC	CASGSFQGVNEQFF
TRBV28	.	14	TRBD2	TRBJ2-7	TGTGCCAGCTGTAGCGGGGGGACCTCCTACGAGCAGTACTTC	CASCSGGTSYEQYF
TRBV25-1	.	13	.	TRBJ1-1	TGTGCCAGCAGTGGACAGCCGAACACTGAAGCTTTCTTT	CASSGQPNTEAFF
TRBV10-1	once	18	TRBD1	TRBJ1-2	TGCGCCAGCAATCACGGACAGGGTAAACTAAAAGCTAACTATGGCTACACCTTC	CASNHGQGKLKANYGYTF
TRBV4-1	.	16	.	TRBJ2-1	TGCGCCAGCAGCCCTCGACCGGGTTCCTCCTACAATGAGCAGTTCTTC	CASSPRPGSSYNEQFF
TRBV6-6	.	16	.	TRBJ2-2	TGTGCCAGCAGTTACACCGGGCCTGGTAGGGGCGGGGAGCTGTTTTTT	CASSYTGPGRGGELFF
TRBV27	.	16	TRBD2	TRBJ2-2	TGTGCCAGCAGTTTCCCTAGCGGAAGGTTCGGCGGGGAGCTGTTTTTT	CASSFPSGRFGGELFF
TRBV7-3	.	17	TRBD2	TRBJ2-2	TGTGCCAGCAGCTTAAGCAGCGGGGTTACGAACACCGGGGAGCTGTTTTTT	CASSLSSGVTNTGELFF
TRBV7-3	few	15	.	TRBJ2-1	TGTGCCAGCAGCTCCGAAGGGACAACCTACAATGAGCAGTTCTTC	CASSSEGTTYNEQFF
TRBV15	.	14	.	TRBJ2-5	TGTGCCACCAGCAACAGGGTTCTTGGGGAGACCCAGTACTTC	CATSNRVLGETQYF
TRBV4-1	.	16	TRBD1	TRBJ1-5	TGCGCCAGCAGCCAAGTCGGACAGGGGGGGTTGTGGCCCCAGCATTTT	CASSQVGQGGLWPQHF
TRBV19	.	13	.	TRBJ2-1	TGTGCCAGTAGTCCAGGACTTCTGAATGAGCAGTTCTTC	CASSPGLLNEQFF
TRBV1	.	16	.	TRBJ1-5	TGCACCAGCAGCCAAGAATCCGAGGATAGCAATCAGCCCCAGCATTTT	CTSSQESEDSNQPQHF
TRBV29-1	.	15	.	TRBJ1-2	TGCAGCGTTGCCCCGGGCAGGGGATGGAAAGATGGCTACACCTTC	CSVAPGRGWKDGYTF
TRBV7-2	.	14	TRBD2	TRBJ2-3	TGTGCCAGCAGCTTACTAGCGGGGGTAGATACGCAGTATTTT	CASSLLAGVDTQYF
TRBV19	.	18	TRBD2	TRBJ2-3	TGTGCCAGTAGTGGGGGACTAGCGGGGGCCCCTAGCACAGATACGCAGTATTTT	CASSGGLAGAPSTDTQYF
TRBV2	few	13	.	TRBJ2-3	TGTGCCAGCCTCCGACAAGGGGCAGATACGCAGTATTTT	CASLRQGADTQYF